What follows are 32 T cell receptor beta chains derived from one specimen sequenced in a study of T-cell reconstitution after alpha-beta-depleted transplantation in children. Unique molecular identifiers were incorporated during preparation of the TCRbeta library. TCRdb called the PCR reads again in MiXCR, with one record for every CDR3 protein. The repertoire holds some 280,000 distinct CDR3 sequences, with 9.5% to 10% as singletons. The material sequenced was PBMCs from the stem cell graft donor, taken from the stem cell graft. The receptors come from a human donor who donated a stem cell graft to a child with SCID.

This clonotype was found a few times. The chain is built from TRBV6-1 and TRBJ2-4; D may be TRBD1 (6 bases). Per germline, CDR1 MNHNS and CDR2 SASEGT. V was cut by 6 bases and J by 0 bases, with 15 bases left in between. This CDR3 contains 16 residues. The CDR3 DNA follows: TGTGCCAGCAGGAACCCGACAGGACTAGCCAAAAACATTCAGTACTTC. Translating gives CASRNPTGLAKNIQYF.

The sample holds many counts of this clonotype. The V call is TRBV29-1, the J call TRBJ2-2; 8 positions match TRBD2. Germline-derived CDR1 and CDR2 are SQVTM and ANQGSEA. This CDR3 comprises 13 residues. J gave up 5 bases and V 6 bases, and 5 bases lay outside the gene matches. The DNA for the CDR3 is TGCAGCGTCTCCCGCGGGGGGACCGGGGAGCTGTTTTTT. This sequence encodes CSVSRGGTGELFF.

The chain combines TRBV7-8 with TRBJ2-7, with TRBD2 identical over 8 bases. The V gene's germline CDR1 is SGHVS and CDR2 FQNEAQ. The CDR3 covers 15 residues. Trimming cost V 0 bases and J 2 bases; bases outside gene matches: 3. The CDR3 sequence is CASSLAVRGAYEQYF. CDR3 coding DNA: TGTGCCAGCAGCTTAGCGGTGCGGGGGGCCTACGAGCAGTACTTC.

The V call is TRBV2, the J call TRBJ2-1, with a tentative D call TRBD2 (6 bases). The CDR3 spans 16 residues. Per germline, CDR1 SNHLY and CDR2 FYNNEI. V was cut by 7 bases and J by 0 bases, with 16 bases left in between. DNA of the CDR3: TGTGCCAGCATTAAATCTGTCGGGGGCTCCTACAATGAGCAGTTCTTC. This codes for CASIKSVGGSYNEQFF.

This clonotype showed up just a few times. The chain joins TRBV7-9 to TRBJ1-3, with D uncertain. Germline loops: CDR1 SEHNR, CDR2 FQNEAQ (reference sequence). The CDR3 has 15 residues. V dropped 3 bases and J dropped 0 bases, with 9 bases sitting between them. The CDR3: CASSFMEISGNTIYF. The CDR3 nucleotides are TGTGCCAGCAGCTTTATGGAAATCTCTGGAAACACCATATATTTT.

The rearrangement joins TRBV7-9 to TRBJ1-1; D gene unclear. Germline values: CDR1 SEHNR, CDR2 FQNEAQ (reference sequence). V lost 10 bases to trimming and J lost 6 bases, with 21 bases between them. This CDR3 has 14 residues. The CDR3 protein is CAIGPGLLCAEAFF. Written as DNA, the CDR3 is TGTGCCATCGGCCCTGGGCTCCTCTGCGCTGAAGCTTTCTTT.

This clonotype was seen a handful of times. V is TRBV5-1 and J is TRBJ1-1, with a possible D match to TRBD1 (6 bases). Trimming left V 4 bases short and J 1 base short, with 14 bases between. There are 15 residues in the CDR3. Germline assignment: CDR1 SGHRS and CDR2 YFSETQ. The CDR3 here is CASSVAGDKNTEAFF. CDR3 sequence (DNA): TGCGCCAGCAGCGTGGCAGGGGATAAGAACACTGAAGCTTTCTTT.

The V gene is TRBV5-1, the J gene TRBJ2-3; 9 bases map to TRBD1. The CDR3 totals 14 residues. The V gene end was trimmed by 1 base and the J gene end by 4 bases; junction bases not matched to a gene: 1. Germline-derived CDR1 and CDR2 are SGHRS and YFSETQ. The CDR3 reads CASSLWDRADTQYF. The CDR3 nucleotides read TGCGCCAGCAGCTTGTGGGACAGGGCAGATACGCAGTATTTT.

This clonotype was counted ten times or more. The CDR3 sequence is CASRLTAADNSPLHF. As DNA, the CDR3 is TGTGCCAGCAGGCTCACGGCAGCCGATAATTCACCCCTCCACTTT. The chain carries TRBV14 and TRBJ1-6; D unclear. The CDR3 extends over 15 amino acids. V lost 6 bases to trimming and J lost 5 bases, with 14 bases between them. Germline CDR1 reads SGHDN; CDR2 reads FVKESK.

This clonotype was detected ten times or more. The J gene is TRBJ2-7, the V gene TRBV5-5, with 9 bases fitting TRBD1. After removal of 2 bases from V and 5 bases from J, the junction contained 14 bases not matched to a gene. Germline CDR1 and CDR2: SGHKS and YYEKEE (reference sequence). CDR3 size: 17 residues. The CDR3 DNA reads as TGTGCCAGCAGCTTAAAAGCCCCCGGGACAGGGATTAACGAGCAGTACTTC. Amino acids: CASSLKAPGTGINEQYF.

Concerning this clonotype itself: The junction differs from germline at one of its ends, possibly a read error. J is TRBJ2-1 and V is TRBV7-9, with D possibly being TRBD1 or TRBD2 (5 bases each). Germline CDR1 reads SEHNR; CDR2 reads FQNEAQ (reference sequence). This CDR3 contains 14 residues. Written as DNA, the CDR3 is TGTGCCAGCAGCCCAACCCCGGGGACCAATGAGCGGTTCTTC. Its protein is CASSPTPGTNERFF.

Only a few counts were recorded for this clonotype. This sequence joins TRBV20-1 and TRBJ1-1; D perhaps matches TRBD1 (6 bases). From germline, CDR1 is DFQATT and CDR2 SNEGSKA (reference sequence). CDR3 length equals 16 residues. V was shortened by 5 bases and J by 0 bases, with 19 bases between the two germline ends. In DNA form, the CDR3 reads TGCAGTGCTCCCCGCGGGGGCCCGGCGATGAACACTGAAGCTTTCTTT. Translated: CSAPRGGPAMNTEAFF.

This clonotype was found a few times. This sequence joins TRBV2 and TRBJ1-5; perhaps TRBD1 as D (6 bases). Germline CDR1 is SNHLY and CDR2 is FYNNEI. The CDR3 is made up of 14 amino acids. V was shortened by 5 bases and J by 5 bases, with 13 bases between the two germline ends. The CDR3 reads CASSPGQNHQPQHF. In DNA form, the CDR3 reads TGTGCCAGCAGTCCCGGACAGAACCATCAGCCCCAGCATTTT.

This clonotype was seen a few times. V is TRBV20-1 and J is TRBJ2-3, with 7 bases that match TRBD2. In germline, CDR1 is DFQATT, CDR2 SNEGSKA (reference sequence). Germline trimming cut 3 bases from V and 6 bases from J; bases unmatched to any gene: 3. The CDR3 contains 12 residues. This CDR3 is CSASGGWDTQYF. CDR3 in DNA: TGCAGTGCTAGCGGGGGGTGGGATACGCAGTATTTT.

This clonotype has just a few counts. The chain recombines TRBV18 with TRBJ1-4, with a weak D call TRBD1 (6 bases). Trimming left V 3 bases short and J 12 bases short, with 17 bases between. This CDR3 spans 14 amino acids. Per germline, CDR1 KGHSH and CDR2 LQKENI. Here the CDR3 reads CASSPRQEGGQLFF. CDR3 coding DNA: TGTGCCAGCTCACCTCGACAGGAGGGGGGACAACTGTTTTTT. The full variable domain, rest sourced from reference TRBV18 and TRBJ1-4, is NAGVMQNPRHLVRRRGQEARLRCSPMKGHSHVYWYRQLPEEGLKFMVYLQKENIIDESGMPKERFSAEFPKEGPSILRIQQVVRGDSAAYFCASSPRQEGGQLFFGSGTQLSVL.

This clonotype was observed a handful of times. V is TRBV29-1 and J is TRBJ1-6, with 8 bases identical to TRBD1. The CDR3 loop spans 12 amino acids. Germline CDR1 SQVTM, CDR2 ANQGSEA. The trim removed 7 bases at V and 7 bases at J, leaving 3 bases unmatched. The CDR3 region is CSAGQGNSPLHF. CDR3 bases: TGCAGCGCTGGACAGGGCAATTCACCCCTCCACTTT.

This clonotype was observed at least ten times. In DNA, the CDR3 is TGTGCCAGCAGTCCCAGTGGTAGCGGGGGTTACGAGCAGTACTTC. It encodes CASSPSGSGGYEQYF. J is TRBJ2-7 and V is TRBV6-1; 9 nucleotides agree with TRBD2. CDR1 MNHNS and CDR2 SASEGT come from the germline V gene. Trimming took 5 bases from V and 4 from J; bases not matched to a gene: 9. The CDR3 length is 15 residues.

The chain has TRBV5-1 and TRBJ2-7; 7 bases agree with TRBD1. The J segment lost 3 bases and the V segment lost 0 bases, leaving 3 bases of the junction unmatched. The CDR3 runs to 14 residues. Germline CDR1 and CDR2: SGHRS and YFSETQ. The CDR3 DNA follows: TGCGCCAGCAGCTTGGAGGGGGCTTTCTACGAGCAGTACTTC. Its protein product is CASSLEGAFYEQYF.

The chain joins TRBV20-1 to TRBJ2-5; 7 nucleotides match TRBD1. Per the germline V gene, CDR1 is DFQATT and CDR2 is SNEGSKA (reference sequence). J gave up 3 bases and V 6 bases, and 10 bases lay outside the gene matches. This CDR3 spans 14 amino acids. CDR3 sequence (DNA): TGCAGTGCCCCACGTAGGACAGGAAAAGAGACCCAGTACTTC. Translating gives CSAPRRTGKETQYF.

V gene TRBV7-8 combines with J gene TRBJ1-5; 8 nucleotides align to TRBD1. The CDR3 length is 15 residues. Germline V gene data show CDR1 as SGHVS and CDR2 as FQNEAQ. V lost 1 base, J lost 7 bases, and 6 bases stayed unmatched. The CDR3 loop is CASSLVLQGDQPQHF. The CDR3 bases are TGTGCCAGCAGCTTAGTTTTACAGGGGGACCAGCCCCAGCATTTT.

V usage is TRBV6-1 and J usage is TRBJ1-2; D ambiguous. V was cut by 5 bases and J by 1 base, with 8 bases left in between. The CDR3 length is 13 residues. Germline V gene sequence: CDR1 MNHNS, CDR2 SASEGT. DNA for the CDR3: TGTGCCAGCAGTATGGGTTTTAACTATGGCTACACCTTC. The encoded protein is CASSMGFNYGYTF.

The DNA for the CDR3 is TGTGCCAGCAGTTTAAGGCAGGGTTCTCAGCCCCAGCATTTT. Translated: CASSLRQGSQPQHF. The V gene is TRBV12-3 or TRBV12-4, the J gene TRBJ1-5; possible D gene TRBD1, 5 bases. Between the trimmed V and J ends, which lost 2 bases and 6 bases, there was a span of 11 bases. The CDR3 loop spans 14 amino acids.

This clonotype was seen ten or more times. The V gene is TRBV9, the J gene TRBJ2-1; 9 bases are shared with TRBD2. Germline CDR1 is SGDLS and CDR2 is YYNGEE. V was pared by 4 bases and J by 6 bases, with 8 bases of the junction left unmatched. The CDR3 loop spans 15 amino acids. CDR3 protein: CASSPGVAGANEQFF. CDR3 nucleotides: TGTGCCAGCAGCCCCGGGGTAGCGGGGGCCAATGAGCAGTTCTTC.

This clonotype was seen more than once but under ten times. CDR3 loop: CASSPFAGSYNEQFF. In DNA form, the CDR3 reads TGTGCCAGCAGCCCCTTCGCGGGATCCTACAATGAGCAGTTCTTC. V and J are TRBV9 and TRBJ2-1; tentatively, D is TRBD2 (6 bases). V lost 4 bases, J lost 1 base, and 12 bases lay in between. CDR1 and CDR2 (germline): SGDLS, YYNGEE. There are 15 residues in the CDR3.

V and J are TRBV20-1 and TRBJ1-1; TRBD1 aligns across 7 bases. CDR1 and CDR2 (germline): DFQATT, SNEGSKA (reference sequence). CDR3 length equals 16 residues. Trimming removed 4 bases from V and 5 bases from J; junction bases left unmatched: 16. The CDR3, as DNA: TGCAGTGCTACGTCTAATAGGGGGCAGTGGGGAACTGAAGCTTTCTTT. The encoded protein is CSATSNRGQWGTEAFF.

This clonotype was picked up one time. V and J are TRBV6-2 or TRBV6-3 and TRBJ2-7; 8 positions match TRBD1. The germline gives CDR1 MNHEY, CDR2 SVGEGT. This CDR3 contains 16 residues. V trimming: 6 bases; J trimming: 6 bases; junction bases outside the gene matches: 16. The CDR3 here is CASRGRSTGEISEQYF. CDR3 nucleotide sequence: TGTGCCAGCAGGGGACGATCGACAGGGGAGATCAGCGAGCAGTACTTC.

This chain connects TRBV12-3 or TRBV12-4 to TRBJ1-1; TRBD1 matches at 8 bases. J lost 11 bases, V lost 1 base, and 6 bases had no gene match. The CDR3 runs 13 residues. CDR3: CASSLGDRPAAFF. The CDR3 DNA is TGTGCCAGCAGTTTAGGGGACAGGCCCGCCGCTTTCTTT.

The V and J genes are TRBV7-6 and TRBJ2-7; D possibly matches TRBD1 or TRBD2 (5 bases each). Germline CDR1 reads SGHVS; CDR2 reads FNYEAQ. V lost 3 bases and J 2 bases, leaving 14 bases between the germline ends. This CDR3 contains 15 residues. CDR3 DNA sequence: TGTGCCAGCAGCTTGGATTCCGGGGCGGCCTACGAGCAGTACTTC. Residues: CASSLDSGAAYEQYF.

The chain has TRBV5-1 and TRBJ1-6; 9 bases map to TRBD1. Per the germline V gene, CDR1 is SGHRS and CDR2 is YFSETQ. V was clipped by 4 bases and J by 10 bases; unmatched bases: 9. The CDR3 sequence is 15 residues long. CDR3 nucleotides: TGCGCCAGCAGCATATTGGGGGACAGGGAATCACCCCTCCACTTT. Protein: CASSILGDRESPLHF.

This clonotype came up a few times. The V call is TRBV7-2, the J call TRBJ1-2; no clear D. The CDR3 has 14 residues. The V gene lost 1 base and the J gene lost 7 bases, with 13 bases spanning the gap. The germline CDR1 and CDR2 sequences are SGHTA and FQGNSA. CDR3 amino acids: CASSLGGAVFGYTF. DNA for the CDR3: TGTGCCAGCAGCTTAGGAGGAGCAGTTTTTGGCTACACCTTC.

There are a few counts of this clonotype. CDR3 amino acids: CASSQTPGAKAYEQYF. DNA for the CDR3: TGTGCCAGCAGCCAGACCCCAGGGGCTAAAGCCTACGAGCAGTACTTC. V usage is TRBV7-2 and J usage is TRBJ2-7; possibly TRBD1 for D (6 bases). V gave up 5 bases and J gave up 2 bases, with 19 bases separating them. Germline V gene sequence: CDR1 SGHTA, CDR2 FQGNSA. The CDR3 length is 16 residues.

J is TRBJ2-7 and V is TRBV20-1; the D call may be TRBD1 or TRBD2 (5 bases each). V was shortened by 2 bases and J by 4 bases, with 18 bases between the two germline ends. The CDR3 runs 15 residues. CDR1 is DFQATT and CDR2 is SNEGSKA in the germline V gene (reference sequence). DNA of the CDR3: TGCAGTGCTAGACCGAATCGGGGCCCTTTGTACGAGCAGTACTTC. Translation gives CSARPNRGPLYEQYF.